This TCR beta chain comes out of a study of blood T cell repertoires in COVID-19. Study context: Samples came from the United States, Italy and Spain, spanning acute and convalescent COVID-19. Sample material is recorded as cDNA or gDNA derived from T cells, B-cell-depleted T cells, or PBMCs.

Trimming took 1 base from V and 3 from J, leaving 16 bases between them. The CDR3 sequence is 17 residues long. CDR1 is LGHDT and CDR2 is YNNKEL in the germline V gene (reference sequence). Source study methods: Amplified reference gene primers provided the basis for estimating nucleated cell counts. The assay was immunoSEQ multiplex PCR, and TCRdb's table has in-frame clones only and misses some. Clonal size and the V and J genes are those of that table, whereas D and trimming came from the DNA. The data hold some 100,000 clones, with about 89% observed a single time. This TCR came from a human donor with acute or convalescent COVID-19. The donor label of this sample is uncertain. Sample: peripheral blood. This chain uses TRBV3-1 (or the pseudogene TRBV3-2) with TRBJ2-1; D remains ambiguous. The CDR3 region has the DNA TGTGCCAGCAGCCAAGCAGAAAGACTTACGATCTACAATGAGCAGTTCTTC. This sequence encodes CASSQAERLTIYNEQFF.